The present T cell receptor (beta chain) was sequenced within a study of cytomegalovirus exposure and HLA in healthy donors. The study, taken as a whole, reports: Earlier analysis found most TCR beta V segments productive about 90% or about 30% of the time.

The V gene lost 5 bases and the J gene lost 4 bases, with 14 bases spanning the gap. Germline V lookup: CDR1 SGHVS, CDR2 FNYEAQ. The CDR3 loop spans 14 amino acids. As concerns this clone: Its antigen is as yet unknown.

It was with 60 Vbeta and 13 Jbeta primers that the PCR ran. Libraries were prepared by immunoSEQ multiplex PCR; TCRdb keeps only in-frame clonotypes and omits some of them. This sample has around 200,000 clones, with 86% found just once. The sample comprised PBMCs. The chain carries TRBV7-6 and TRBJ1-1; D is possibly TRBD1 (5 bases). The clonotype originates from a woman aged 25 to 45 in good health and CMV-seronegative. The CDR3 DNA is TGTGCCAGCAGCCAGCAGGGCTTGGGCACTGAAGCTTTCTTT. This codes for CASSQQGLGTEAFF.